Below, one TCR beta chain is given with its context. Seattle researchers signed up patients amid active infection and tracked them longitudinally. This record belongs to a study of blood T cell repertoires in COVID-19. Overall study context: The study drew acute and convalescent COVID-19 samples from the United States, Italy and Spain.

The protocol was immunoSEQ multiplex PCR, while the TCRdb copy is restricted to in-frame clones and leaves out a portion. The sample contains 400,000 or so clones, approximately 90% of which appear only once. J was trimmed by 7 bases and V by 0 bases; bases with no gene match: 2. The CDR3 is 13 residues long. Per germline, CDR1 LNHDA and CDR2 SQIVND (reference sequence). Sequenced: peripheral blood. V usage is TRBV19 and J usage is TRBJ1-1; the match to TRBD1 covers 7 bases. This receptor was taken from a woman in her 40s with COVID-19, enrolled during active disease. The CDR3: CASSIDNRGEAFF. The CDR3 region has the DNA TGTGCCAGTAGTATAGACAACAGGGGTGAAGCTTTCTTT.